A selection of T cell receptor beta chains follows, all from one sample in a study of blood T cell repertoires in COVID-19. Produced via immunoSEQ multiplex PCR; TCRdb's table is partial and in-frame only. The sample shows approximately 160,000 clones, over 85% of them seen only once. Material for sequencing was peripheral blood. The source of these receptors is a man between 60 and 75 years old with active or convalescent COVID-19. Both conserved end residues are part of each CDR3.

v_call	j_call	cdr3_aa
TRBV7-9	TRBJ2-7	CASRQGATYEQYF
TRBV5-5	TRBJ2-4	CASSLRDEGNIQYF
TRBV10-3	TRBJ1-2	CAISVDSNGYTF
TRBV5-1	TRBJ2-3	CASSLAAGTSGTDTQYF
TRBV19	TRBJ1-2	CASSAGDRGRTNYGYTF
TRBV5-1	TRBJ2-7	CASSPSLQGTYEQYF
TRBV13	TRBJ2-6	CASSLTSGRSGANVLTF
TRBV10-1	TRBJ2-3	CASSGPILAGGTSTDTQYF
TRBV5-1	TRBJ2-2	CASSLAGNTGELFF
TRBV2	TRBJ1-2	CASSRQAINYGYTF
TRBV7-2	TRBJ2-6	CASSLSISGANVLTF
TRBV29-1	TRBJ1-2	CSVRQGALTGYTF
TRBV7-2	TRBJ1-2	CASSLLGGYTF
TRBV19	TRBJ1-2	CASSRTGTGGDYGYTF
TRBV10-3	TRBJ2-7	CAISVRSSSYEQYF
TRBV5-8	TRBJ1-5	CASSLRGGNNNQPQHF
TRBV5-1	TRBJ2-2	CASSTGQETGELFF
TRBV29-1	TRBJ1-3	CSVQVQSSGNTIYF
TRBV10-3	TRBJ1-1	CAISESGRSDTEAFF
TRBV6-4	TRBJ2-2	CASSDRGTYNTGELFF